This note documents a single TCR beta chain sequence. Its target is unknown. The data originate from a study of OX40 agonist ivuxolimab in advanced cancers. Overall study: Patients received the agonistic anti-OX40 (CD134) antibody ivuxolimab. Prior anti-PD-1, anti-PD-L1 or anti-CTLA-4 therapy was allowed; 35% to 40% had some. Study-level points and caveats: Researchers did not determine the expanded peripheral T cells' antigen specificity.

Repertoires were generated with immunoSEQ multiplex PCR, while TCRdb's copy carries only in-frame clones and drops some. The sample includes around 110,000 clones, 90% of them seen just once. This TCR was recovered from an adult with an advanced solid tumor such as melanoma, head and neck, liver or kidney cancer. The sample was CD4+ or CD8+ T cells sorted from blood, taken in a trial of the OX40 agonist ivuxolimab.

The CDR3 region has the DNA TGTGCCAGCAGTGAATACAGCGGATCTGGGTCACCCCTCCACTTT. Translated, it gives CASSEYSGSGSPLHF. The V and J genes are TRBV25-1 and TRBJ1-6; D is unresolved. The CDR3 sequence is 15 residues long. CDR1 and CDR2 (germline): MGHDK, SYGVNS. V was cut by 0 bases and J by 10 bases, with 13 bases left in between. The full variable domain, in which reference TRBV25-1 and TRBJ1-6 provide the parts outside the CDR3, is EADIYQTPRYLVIGTGKKITLECSQTMGHDKMYWYQQDPGMELHLIHYSYGVNSTEKGDLSSESTVSRIRTEHFPLTLESARPSHTSQYLCASSEYSGSGSPLHFGNGTRLTVT.